The 29 T cell receptor beta chains below were found in one sample sequenced in a study of blood T cell repertoires in COVID-19. Sequencing used immunoSEQ multiplex PCR; TCRdb keeps in-frame clones, though not all of them. Of around 35,000 clones listed, roughly 89% are singletons. Sequenced: peripheral blood. These receptors came from a human donor in a cohort sampled during active COVID-19.

In its sample, this clone was seen once. The chain joins TRBV30 to TRBJ1-3; D uncertain. Looked up from germline, CDR1 is GTSNPN and CDR2 is SVGIG (reference sequence). There are 14 residues in the CDR3. The ends were cut back, 5 bases at V and 1 base at J, with 12 bases in the middle. Here the CDR3 reads CAWVPRPSGNTIYF. The CDR3 nucleotides read TGTGCCTGGGTTCCGCGGCCGTCTGGAAACACCATATATTTT.

The gene calls are TRBV3-1 (or the pseudogene TRBV3-2) and TRBJ2-5; 7 bases line up with TRBD2. Germline V gene data show CDR1 as LGHDT and CDR2 as YNNKEL (reference sequence). The CDR3 contains 16 residues. With 7 bases clipped from V and 5 bases from J, the junction kept 16 bases outside the gene matches. The DNA for the CDR3 is TGTGCCAGCAACACTAACGGGAGGCTAGGAGAGGAGACCCAGTACTTC. It yields the protein CASNTNGRLGEETQYF.

The chain combines TRBV6-6 with TRBJ1-5; D is possibly TRBD1 (5 bases). Per the germline V gene, CDR1 is MNHNY and CDR2 is SVGAGI (reference sequence). Deletions cut 6 bases from V and 4 bases from J, with 13 bases between. The CDR3 loop spans 14 amino acids. CDR3: CASSPGGVNQPQHF. CDR3 nucleotide sequence: TGTGCCAGCAGCCCGGGGGGGGTAAATCAGCCCCAGCATTTT.

This chain links TRBV9 with TRBJ1-6, with 7 nucleotides matching TRBD1. This CDR3 is built from 17 residues. Unmatched junction bases numbered 8, after V lost 1 base and J lost 4 bases. The germline V gene has CDR1 SGDLS and CDR2 YYNGEE. CDR3 DNA sequence: TGTGCCAGCAGCGTATTTGAGGGGGCGAGGTATAATTCACCCCTCCACTTT. Protein product: CASSVFEGARYNSPLHF.

This clone occurred once. The V gene is TRBV19, the J gene TRBJ2-2; possibly TRBD1 for D (6 bases). Germline-derived CDR1 and CDR2 are LNHDA and SQIVND (reference sequence). Trimming left V 1 base short and J 6 bases short, with 9 bases between. This CDR3 has 14 residues. CDR3: CASSIAGVSGELFF. The CDR3 nucleotides are TGTGCCAGTAGTATAGCAGGGGTATCCGGGGAGCTGTTTTTT.

V usage is TRBV5-5 and J usage is TRBJ2-5; D may be TRBD2 (5 bases). Deletions cut 0 bases from V and 2 bases from J, with 14 bases between. The CDR3 totals 16 residues. Germline V gives CDR1 SGHKS, CDR2 YYEKEE (reference sequence). The CDR3 DNA reads as TGTGCCAGCAGCTTGGGCCCGCCGGGAAGGCAAGAGACCCAGTACTTC. This codes for CASSLGPPGRQETQYF.

J is TRBJ2-7 and V is TRBV5-8; possible D gene TRBD2, 5 bases. Between the trimmed V and J ends, which lost 0 bases and 5 bases, there was a span of 15 bases. The germline V gene encodes CDR1 SGHTS and CDR2 YDEGEE. The CDR3 extends over 15 amino acids. CDR3 sequence: CASSLVRRTQHEQYF. The CDR3 DNA sequence: TGTGCCAGCAGCTTGGTACGGAGGACTCAACACGAGCAGTACTTC.

The chain links TRBV18 to TRBJ2-7; 10 nucleotides align to TRBD2. V lost 3 bases, J lost 0 bases, and 5 bases stayed unmatched. The CDR3 loop spans 16 amino acids. CDR1 is KGHSH, CDR2 LQKENI, per germline. Here the CDR3 reads CASSPGLADLSYEQYF. CDR3 in DNA: TGTGCCAGCTCACCCGGACTAGCGGACCTCTCCTACGAGCAGTACTTC.

The chain joins TRBV2 to TRBJ2-7; 9 bases are shared with TRBD1. V lost 2 bases and J lost 3; bases outside the gene matches: 8. Germline CDR1 reads SNHLY; CDR2 reads FYNNEI. CDR3 size: 16 residues. The CDR3 DNA follows: TGTGCCAGCAGTGAAAGGTCCGTGGGACAGGGCTACGAGCAGTACTTC. Its translation: CASSERSVGQGYEQYF.

This clone rates as medium-sized. V and J are TRBV9 and TRBJ2-7, with TRBD1 matching 9 bases. CDR1 and CDR2 from the germline V gene are SGDLS and YYNGEE. The V and J ends lost 4 bases and 5 bases, in that order; junction bases with no gene match: 7. This CDR3 spans 14 amino acids. CDR3 DNA: TGTGCCAGCAGCCCCAGGACAGGGGCGGACGAGCAGTACTTC. Amino acid sequence: CASSPRTGADEQYF.

The chain couples TRBV11-2 to TRBJ1-5, with TRBD1 identical over 9 bases. The CDR3 length is 18 residues. CDR1 SGHAT and CDR2 FQNNGV come from the germline V gene. Trimming cost V 5 bases and J 0 bases; bases outside gene matches: 11. The CDR3: CASSLLGQGPYSNQPQHF. The CDR3 nucleotides read TGTGCCAGCAGCCTCCTGGGACAGGGCCCTTATAGCAATCAGCCCCAGCATTTT.

This clone was detected a few times. J is TRBJ2-7 and V is TRBV18; 9 bases line up with TRBD1. The V gene end was trimmed by 6 bases and the J gene end by 3 bases; junction bases not matched to a gene: 9. The CDR3 has 15 amino acids. CDR1 is KGHSH and CDR2 is LQKENI in the germline V gene. The CDR3 coding sequence is TGTGCCAGCTCTCAGCCGGGACAGGGAGACTACGAGCAGTACTTC. Amino acids: CASSQPGQGDYEQYF. Complete variable domain (other parts from reference TRBV18 and TRBJ2-7): NAGVMQNPRHLVRRRGQEARLRCSPMKGHSHVYWYRQLPEEGLKFMVYLQKENIIDESGMPKERFSAEFPKEGPSILRIQQVVRGDSAAYFCASSQPGQGDYEQYFGPGTRLTVT.

The gene calls are TRBV27 and TRBJ1-5; possible D gene TRBD1, 6 bases. Germline V gene data show CDR1 as MNHEY and CDR2 as SMNVEV (reference sequence). The CDR3 is 13 residues long. Trimming stripped 2 bases from V and 5 bases from J, with 7 bases between. DNA of the CDR3: TGTGCCAGCAGTTTACAGGGGCATCAGCCCCAGCATTTT. Translated, it gives CASSLQGHQPQHF.

The sample holds one count of this clone. This CDR3 is CASSSRLAGQGAYEQFF. In DNA form, the CDR3 reads TGTGCCAGCAGCTCTAGACTCGCGGGACAGGGGGCATATGAGCAGTTCTTC. V gene TRBV13 combines with J gene TRBJ2-1; 12 bases match TRBD1. V dropped 4 bases and J dropped 8; count of bases not matched to a gene: 12. The germline V gene encodes CDR1 PRHDT and CDR2 FYEKMQ (reference sequence). The CDR3 has 17 amino acids.

This clone has a single count. This rearrangement joins TRBV14 to TRBJ2-7; 7 nucleotides agree with TRBD1. Per germline, CDR1 SGHDN and CDR2 FVKESK. The CDR3 extends over 14 amino acids. Germline trimming cut 2 bases from V and 5 bases from J; bases unmatched to any gene: 6. Here the CDR3 reads CASSQLLTGNEQYF. For the CDR3, the DNA is TGTGCCAGCAGCCAACTATTGACAGGGAACGAGCAGTACTTC.

The V gene is TRBV7-9, the J gene TRBJ2-3; 8 nucleotides line up with TRBD1. Trimming at V came to 4 bases and at J to 2 bases, leaving 5 bases not matched to a gene. The CDR3 covers 15 residues. From germline, CDR1 is SEHNR and CDR2 FQNEAQ (reference sequence). This CDR3 is CASSSQGAVTDTQYF. CDR3 sequence (DNA): TGTGCCAGCAGCTCGCAGGGGGCAGTCACAGATACGCAGTATTTT.

The V and J genes are TRBV28 and TRBJ1-5, with D perhaps matching TRBD1 (5 bases). The CDR3 consists of 13 residues. In germline, CDR1 is MDHEN, CDR2 SYDVKM. The V end was cut by 4 bases, the J end by 3 bases, with 7 bases between. The CDR3 region has the DNA TGTGCCAGCAGTTGGGGCGTCAATCAGCCCCAGCATTTT. This codes for CASSWGVNQPQHF. The full variable domain, in which reference TRBV28 and TRBJ1-5 provide the parts outside the CDR3, is DVKVTQSSRYLVKRTGEKVFLECVQDMDHENMFWYRQDPGLGLRLIYFSYDVKMKEKGDIPEGYSVSREKKERFSLILESASTNQTSMYLCASSWGVNQPQHFGDGTRLSIL.

The J gene is TRBJ1-1, the V gene TRBV18; TRBD1 agrees at 7 bases. Trimming removed 6 bases from V and 3 bases from J; junction bases left unmatched: 10. The CDR3 length is 15 residues. Germline values: CDR1 KGHSH, CDR2 LQKENI. The CDR3 sequence: CASSLILTGYTEAFF. The CDR3 DNA is TGTGCCAGCTCGCTTATTCTGACAGGGTACACTGAAGCTTTCTTT.

The chain couples TRBV5-1 to TRBJ2-5, with 7 bases matching TRBD1. The CDR3 contains 14 residues. With V trimmed by 4 bases and J by 4 bases, 7 bases remained unmatched. CDR1 is SGHRS, CDR2 YFSETQ, per germline. The chain's CDR3 is CASSPGTARETQYF. In nucleotides, the CDR3 is TGCGCCAGCAGCCCTGGGACAGCACGAGAGACCCAGTACTTC.

This chain uses TRBV7-9 with TRBJ2-5; 9 bases fit TRBD1. V shed 7 bases and J 4 bases; nucleotides not matched to a gene: 4. The CDR3 sequence is 13 residues long. Germline assignment: CDR1 SEHNR and CDR2 FQNEAQ (reference sequence). CDR3 region: CASTDRGRETQYF. The DNA for the CDR3 is TGTGCCAGCACGGACAGGGGCAGAGAGACCCAGTACTTC. Full variable domain (remainder filled in from reference TRBV7-9 and TRBJ2-5): DTGVSQNPRHKITKRGQNVTFRCDPISEHNRLYWYRQTLGQGPEFLTYFQNEAQLEKSRLLSDRFSAERPKGSFSTLEIQRTEQGDSAMYLCASTDRGRETQYFGPGTRLLVL.

This sequence joins TRBV28 and TRBJ2-7, with TRBD2 matching 9 bases. Unmatched junction bases numbered 6, after V lost 6 bases and J lost 0 bases. The CDR3 loop spans 15 amino acids. Germline V gene sequence: CDR1 MDHEN, CDR2 SYDVKM. The CDR3 DNA reads as TGTGCCAGCAGACCCAGCGGGGGGAGCTCCTACGAGCAGTACTTC. Its protein product is CASRPSGGSSYEQYF.

This clone was found once. This rearrangement joins TRBV5-1 to TRBJ2-7, with 8 bases matching TRBD1. The CDR3 spans 16 residues. The V gene's germline CDR1 is SGHRS and CDR2 YFSETQ. V was clipped by 2 bases and J by 2 bases; unmatched bases: 9. The CDR3 sequence: CASSLSTGTGTYEQYF. The DNA for the CDR3 is TGCGCCAGCAGCTTATCCACCGGGACAGGAACCTACGAGCAGTACTTC.

The chain is built from TRBV7-9 and TRBJ2-3; TRBD2 agrees at 11 bases. Germline CDR1 and CDR2: SEHNR and FQNEAQ (reference sequence). The CDR3 runs 17 residues. After removal of 8 bases from V and 0 bases from J, the junction contained 10 bases not matched to a gene. The CDR3, as DNA: TGTGCCAGCCAACTAGCGGGAGCTCCCATTAGCACAGATACGCAGTATTTT. It encodes CASQLAGAPISTDTQYF.

The chain couples TRBV27 to TRBJ1-2; 8 bases map to TRBD1. Germline V CDR1 and CDR2: MNHEY, SMNVEV (reference sequence). V trimming: 5 bases; J trimming: 1 base; junction bases outside the gene matches: 15. The CDR3 sequence is 18 residues long. In DNA form, the CDR3 reads TGTGCCAGCAGTCCCTACCAAGTCTCAGGGGGCCTTAACTATGGCTACACCTTC. Protein product: CASSPYQVSGGLNYGYTF.

The CDR3 spells CASPPSGVGELFF. CDR3 nucleotide sequence: TGTGCCAGCCCCCCTAGCGGGGTCGGGGAGCTGTTTTTT. The chain employs TRBV12-3 or TRBV12-4 and TRBJ2-2; TRBD2 aligns across 9 bases. This CDR3 has 13 residues. The junction had 5 bases not matched to a gene; V was cut back by 8 bases and J by 7 bases.

The chain employs TRBV5-1 and TRBJ2-6, with 8 bases fitting TRBD1. The trim removed 4 bases at V and 0 bases at J, leaving 9 bases unmatched. The length of the CDR3 is 18 residues. The germline V gene encodes CDR1 SGHRS and CDR2 YFSETQ. The CDR3 reads CASSGRTGSFSGANVLTF. The CDR3 DNA is TGCGCCAGCAGCGGACGGACAGGGAGTTTCTCTGGGGCCAACGTCCTGACTTTC.

The V gene is TRBV24-1, the J gene TRBJ2-3; 7 bases are a match to TRBD1. The length of the CDR3 is 13 residues. Trimming took 7 bases from V and 4 from J; bases not matched to a gene: 4. Germline CDR1 reads KGHDR; CDR2 reads SFDVKD. The CDR3 sequence is CATRNRGADTQYF. CDR3 nucleotides: TGTGCCACCAGAAACAGGGGAGCAGATACGCAGTATTTT.

The chain is built from TRBV7-2 and TRBJ1-3; no definite D call. Germline V gene sequence: CDR1 SGHTA, CDR2 FQGNSA. There are 14 residues in the CDR3. V was shortened by 5 bases and J by 4 bases, with 12 bases between the two germline ends. DNA of the CDR3: TGTGCCAGCAGCCCCGGCGGAGAAGGAAACACCATATATTTT. Its protein product is CASSPGGEGNTIYF.

This clone was observed a single time. The chain uses TRBV7-2 and TRBJ2-2, with TRBD1 matching over 9 bases. The V gene's germline CDR1 is SGHTA and CDR2 FQGNSA. J lost 4 bases, V lost 5 bases, and 5 bases had no gene match. The CDR3 is 15 residues long. The CDR3 spells CASSPNRGLTGELFF. DNA for the CDR3: TGTGCCAGCAGCCCTAACAGGGGGCTCACCGGGGAGCTGTTTTTT.